These 11 T cell receptor beta chains originate from one sample sequenced in a study of PD-1 blockade in classical Hodgkin lymphoma. Clones were sequenced by immunoSEQ multiplex PCR, and TCRdb holds only the in-frame ones, with some missing. Among 90,000 to 100,000 clones listed, 75% to 90% were seen once. Relapse was seen in all patients after autologous stem cell transplantation, and brentuximab vedotin exposure was variable. The sample was peripheral blood mononuclear cells (PBMCs), taken before the second cycle of nivolumab. The receptors were gathered from a human donor with classical Hodgkin lymphoma.

V and J are TRBV7-6 and TRBJ2-5; no clear D gene. The V end lost 1 base, the J end lost 0 bases, and 12 bases lay between the germline ends. Per germline, CDR1 SGHVS and CDR2 FNYEAQ. The CDR3 contains 16 residues. DNA for the CDR3: TGTGCCAGCAGCTTAGAGGACGGATCGTACCAAGAGACCCAGTACTTC. Protein: CASSLEDGSYQETQYF.

This chain joins TRBV28 and TRBJ1-5, with a tentative D call TRBD1 (6 bases). From germline, CDR1 is MDHEN and CDR2 SYDVKM. V dropped 3 bases and J dropped 5 bases, with 20 bases sitting between them. The CDR3 is 17 amino acids. CDR3: CASSFGLWQGIDQPQHF. In DNA, the CDR3 is TGTGCCAGCAGTTTCGGCCTTTGGCAGGGGATAGATCAGCCCCAGCATTTT.

The chain employs TRBV11-2 and TRBJ1-1, with D maybe TRBD1 (5 bases). The CDR3 extends over 14 amino acids. The germline V gene has CDR1 SGHAT and CDR2 FQNNGV. With 2 bases removed from V and 1 base from J, the gap between germline ends came to 8 bases. The CDR3 DNA is TGTGCCAGCAGCTTACTAGACAGGAACACTGAAGCTTTCTTT. It codes for CASSLLDRNTEAFF.

V gene TRBV5-1 combines with J gene TRBJ1-1, with D possibly being TRBD1 (5 bases). The V end lost 1 base, the J end lost 11 bases, and 12 bases lay between the germline ends. CDR1 is SGHRS, CDR2 YFSETQ, per germline. The CDR3 is made up of 12 amino acids. CDR3 bases: TGCGCCAGCAGCTTGTCGACGGGGCTGGCTTTCTTT. This gives the protein CASSLSTGLAFF.

V gene TRBV5-1 combines with J gene TRBJ2-3; 8 bases match TRBD2. The CDR3 totals 16 residues. V dropped 0 bases and J dropped 0; count of bases not matched to a gene: 3. From germline, CDR1 is SGHRS and CDR2 YFSETQ. CDR3 DNA: TGCGCCAGCAGCTTGGCGAGCGGGGGAAGCACAGATACGCAGTATTTT. Translation gives CASSLASGGSTDTQYF. Full variable domain (remainder filled in from reference TRBV5-1 and TRBJ2-3): KAGVTQTPRYLIKTRGQQVTLSCSPISGHRSVSWYQQTPGQGLQFLFEYFSETQRNKGNFPGRFSGRQFSNSRSEMNVSTLELGDSALYLCASSLASGGSTDTQYFGPGTRLTVL.

This chain uses TRBV4-1 with TRBJ2-1; D ambiguous. The germline V and J ends were trimmed by 3 bases and 5 bases, with 2 bases remaining between them. The CDR3 length is 11 residues. Germline V gene sequence: CDR1 MGHRA, CDR2 YSYEKL. The CDR3 loop reads CASSQNNEQFF. CDR3 nucleotides: TGCGCCAGCAGCCAGAACAATGAGCAGTTCTTC.

This sequence joins TRBV10-2 and TRBJ2-5; possibly TRBD1 or TRBD2 for D (5 bases each). V dropped 2 bases and J dropped 5 bases, with 12 bases sitting between them. The CDR3 is made up of 14 amino acids. CDR1 and CDR2 from the germline V gene are WSHSY and SAAADI. Here the CDR3 DNA reads TGCGCCAGCAGTGAGAAGGTGGGGGTGGAGACCCAGTACTTC. Encoded protein: CASSEKVGVETQYF.

The J gene is TRBJ2-2, the V gene TRBV5-1; D possibly matches TRBD1 or TRBD2 (6 bases each). Germline V gene data show CDR1 as SGHRS and CDR2 as YFSETQ. Trimming removed 3 bases at V and 8 bases at J, with 8 bases between. The CDR3 runs to 12 residues. The CDR3 loop reads CASSSGAGELFF. CDR3 nucleotide sequence: TGCGCCAGCAGCTCGGGGGCGGGGGAGCTGTTTTTT.

In nucleotides, the CDR3 is TGTGCCAGCAGCCGCACCGGGGGCAATGAGCAGTTCTTC. This translates into CASSRTGGNEQFF. The rearrangement joins TRBV7-9 to TRBJ2-1, with D perhaps matching TRBD2 (6 bases). V gave up 5 bases and J gave up 6 bases, with 11 bases separating them. The CDR3 extends over 13 amino acids. Germline-derived CDR1 and CDR2 are SEHNR and FQNEAQ (reference sequence).

The chain combines TRBV4-1 with TRBJ2-7, with D perhaps TRBD2 (6 bases). This CDR3 comprises 14 residues. The V and J ends lost 2 bases and 7 bases respectively, with 15 bases between them. Germline V gene data show CDR1 as MGHRA and CDR2 as YSYEKL. The CDR3 spells CASSQRLEGLEQYF. The CDR3 nucleotides are TGCGCCAGCAGCCAACGACTAGAGGGTTTGGAGCAGTACTTC.

This chain connects TRBV10-3 to TRBJ2-2; the D gene is possibly TRBD1 (5 bases). CDR1 and CDR2 (germline): ENHRY, SYGVKD. Trimming shortened V by 11 bases and J by 2 bases, and 15 bases separated the two germline ends. The CDR3 totals 14 residues. In DNA form, the CDR3 reads TGTGCCGCGCTTAGGGGCCCCAACACCGGGGAGCTGTTTTTT. It is translated as CAALRGPNTGELFF.